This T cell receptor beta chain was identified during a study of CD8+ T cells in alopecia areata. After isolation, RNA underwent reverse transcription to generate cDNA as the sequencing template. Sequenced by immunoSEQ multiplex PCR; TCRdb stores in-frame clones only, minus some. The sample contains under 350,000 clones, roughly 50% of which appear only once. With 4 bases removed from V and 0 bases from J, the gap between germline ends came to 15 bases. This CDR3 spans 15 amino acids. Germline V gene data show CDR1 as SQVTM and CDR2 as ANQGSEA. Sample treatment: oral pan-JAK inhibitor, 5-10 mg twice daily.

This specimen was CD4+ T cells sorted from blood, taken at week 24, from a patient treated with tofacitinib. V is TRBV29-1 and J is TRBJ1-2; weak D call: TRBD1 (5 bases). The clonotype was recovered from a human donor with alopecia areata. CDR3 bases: TGCAGCGTTGTAGGAGCGGGGCTTACTAACTATGGCTACACCTTC. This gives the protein CSVVGAGLTNYGYTF.